Given below is one T cell receptor beta chain in context. The sample originates from a study of blood T cell repertoires in COVID-19. CDR1 MGHDK and CDR2 SYGVNS come from the germline V gene. V shed 3 bases and J shed 0 bases, with 8 bases lying between them. CDR3 length equals 14 residues. Sequenced by immunoSEQ multiplex PCR; TCRdb stores in-frame clones only, minus some. The sample contains fewer than 250,000 clones, 65% to 90% of which appear only once. The sequenced material came from PBMCs or T cells enriched from blood (not recorded which). The receptor was isolated from a woman between 50 and 59 years old with acute COVID-19. This chain joins TRBV25-1 and TRBJ1-2; D may be TRBD1 (5 bases). CDR3 in DNA: TGTGCCAGCAGTGAGGCAGGGTCTAACTATGGCTACACCTTC. Protein: CASSEAGSNYGYTF.